This T cell receptor beta chain appears in the sequencing data of a study of shared clonotypes between healthy human individuals. About the research overall: The people who gave samples were a couple of women and a few men aged 18 to 49. Study-wide results and caveats: The genetic and exposure-history diversity represented was limited by few donors.

Comment on this clone: Its specificity is unknown.

Those who donated were healthy HIV-negative adults, with no recent acute infections or vaccinations reported. The deep-level immunoSEQ assay was used. The protocol was immunoSEQ multiplex PCR, while the TCRdb copy is restricted to in-frame clones and leaves out a portion. The sample has some 510,000 clones; about four fifths are singletons. V was pared by 5 bases and J by 4 bases, with 6 bases of the junction left unmatched. CDR1 is SEHNR, CDR2 FQNEAQ, per germline (reference sequence). The CDR3 totals 15 residues. V is TRBV7-9 and J is TRBJ2-1; 9 bases align to TRBD1. The sequence was collected from a woman between 40 and 50 years old in good health. Some clones in this sample may be carry-over from other donors' samples. The source material was PBMCs. The CDR3 nucleotides are TGTGCCAGCAGCCCCGGGACAGGGAATTACAATGAGCAGTTCTTC. This sequence encodes CASSPGTGNYNEQFF.